The rows below give T cell receptor beta chains drawn from one sample of a study of blood T cell repertoires in COVID-19. Data came from immunoSEQ multiplex PCR; TCRdb stores just in-frame clones and leaves some out. The table lists roughly 290,000 clones, 90% of them singletons. The sequencing input was peripheral blood. The receptors originated from a woman in her 30s with COVID-19, enrolled during active disease. The conserved cysteine and the conserved F or W are not part of the CDR3 here. Each record gives: V gene, clone size, CDR3 protein. Clone size is shown for a subset of rows, as once, few, many or a class of expanded clone.

V gene: TRBV19
clone size: -
CDR3 protein: ASHQGVPISPLH

V gene: TRBV4-1
clone size: -
CDR3 protein: ASSQAPSGGDEQF

V gene: TRBV5-1
clone size: -
CDR3 protein: ASSLSASSGNTIY

V gene: TRBV27
clone size: -
CDR3 protein: ASSPPRWAQGLVDGYT

V gene: TRBV29-1
clone size: -
CDR3 protein: SVAGQNTEAF

V gene: TRBV24-1
clone size: -
CDR3 protein: ATSDSSGGAPYGYT

V gene: TRBV25-1
clone size: once
CDR3 protein: ASSELREAGNSPLH

V gene: TRBV11-2
clone size: -
CDR3 protein: ASSRTRLASTDTQY

V gene: TRBV3-1/TRBV3-2
clone size: once
CDR3 protein: ASSQGTSGRGSY

V gene: TRBV5-1
clone size: -
CDR3 protein: ASEKSGLEGETQY

V gene: TRBV12-3/TRBV12-4
clone size: -
CDR3 protein: ASSFGRETQY

V gene: TRBV12-3/TRBV12-4
clone size: -
CDR3 protein: ATGLAGAYEQF

V gene: TRBV24-1
clone size: -
CDR3 protein: ATSDFQGSGYT

V gene: TRBV14
clone size: -
CDR3 protein: ASSRLSGQLYEQY

V gene: TRBV5-6
clone size: -
CDR3 protein: ASSGPGLAIKGTQY

V gene: TRBV29-1
clone size: -
CDR3 protein: SVEDGDRVDGYT

V gene: TRBV18
clone size: -
CDR3 protein: ASSSTGAEQY

V gene: TRBV30
clone size: -
CDR3 protein: AWTFRDSNTGELF

V gene: TRBV19
clone size: -
CDR3 protein: ASTGEVYGYT

V gene: TRBV12-3/TRBV12-4
clone size: -
CDR3 protein: ASSRSGRYEQY

V gene: TRBV14
clone size: -
CDR3 protein: ASSSYEGFFYGYT

V gene: TRBV3-1/TRBV3-2
clone size: -
CDR3 protein: ASSQVEGNTEAF

V gene: TRBV5-6
clone size: -
CDR3 protein: ASSLLTGSLHTQY

V gene: TRBV24-1
clone size: -
CDR3 protein: ATSDLRRSTGELF

V gene: TRBV12-5
clone size: -
CDR3 protein: ASGLRGGRGLIPDTGELF

V gene: TRBV7-9
clone size: -
CDR3 protein: ASRRNRGYGYT